This T cell receptor beta chain is drawn from a study of T cells after yellow fever vaccination. General observations from the study: Subsequent to the booster, the majority of primary-vaccination clones reappeared (around 96% CD4, roughly 90% CD8).

TCRdb itself ran the 5' RACE reads through MiXCR, one entry per CDR3 protein. The repertoire includes 45,000 to 75,000 distinct CDR3 sequences, about 5.6% of them detected once, and 30% to 35% sits in the top ten. Trimming at V came to 0 bases and at J to 4 bases, leaving 6 bases not matched to a gene. Germline CDR1 and CDR2: LGHNA and YSLEER. There are 16 residues in the CDR3. J is TRBJ2-3 and V is TRBV4-3; TRBD1 matches at 8 bases. Sequencing used PBMCs, either bulk or a sorted T-cell subset (CD4+, CD8+, memory, or dextramer-sorted; not recorded which), obtained on the day of the yellow fever booster vaccination. The TCR was taken from a man between 18 and 29 years old who received the YFV17D yellow fever vaccine. The CDR3 DNA reads as TGCGCCAGCAGCCAAGATAGTAGGACAGGGTCAGATACGCAGTATTTT. Translation: CASSQDSRTGSDTQYF.